The entry below gives a single T cell receptor beta chain sequence along with its context. Clones were sequenced by immunoSEQ multiplex PCR, and TCRdb holds only the in-frame ones, with some missing. This sample has around 1,700 clones, with approximately 77% found just once. This record comes from a study of tumor T cells in aggressive B-cell lymphoma. The CDR3 is 14 amino acids. With 4 bases removed from V and 3 bases from J, the gap between germline ends came to 14 bases. Germline-derived CDR1 and CDR2 are SGHRS and YFSETQ. The origin of this receptor is an adult with diffuse large B cell lymphoma. The sequenced sample was tumor tissue. The V and J genes are TRBV5-1 and TRBJ2-7, with D possibly TRBD1 on 6 matching bases. The CDR3 spells CASSPRTDFYEQYF. For the CDR3, the DNA is TGCGCCAGCAGCCCCCGGACAGATTTCTACGAGCAGTACTTC. Drawing the rest from reference TRBV5-1 and TRBJ2-7, the complete variable domain is KAGVTQTPRYLIKTRGQQVTLSCSPISGHRSVSWYQQTPGQGLQFLFEYFSETQRNKGNFPGRFSGRQFSNSRSEMNVSTLELGDSALYLCASSPRTDFYEQYFGPGTRLTVT.